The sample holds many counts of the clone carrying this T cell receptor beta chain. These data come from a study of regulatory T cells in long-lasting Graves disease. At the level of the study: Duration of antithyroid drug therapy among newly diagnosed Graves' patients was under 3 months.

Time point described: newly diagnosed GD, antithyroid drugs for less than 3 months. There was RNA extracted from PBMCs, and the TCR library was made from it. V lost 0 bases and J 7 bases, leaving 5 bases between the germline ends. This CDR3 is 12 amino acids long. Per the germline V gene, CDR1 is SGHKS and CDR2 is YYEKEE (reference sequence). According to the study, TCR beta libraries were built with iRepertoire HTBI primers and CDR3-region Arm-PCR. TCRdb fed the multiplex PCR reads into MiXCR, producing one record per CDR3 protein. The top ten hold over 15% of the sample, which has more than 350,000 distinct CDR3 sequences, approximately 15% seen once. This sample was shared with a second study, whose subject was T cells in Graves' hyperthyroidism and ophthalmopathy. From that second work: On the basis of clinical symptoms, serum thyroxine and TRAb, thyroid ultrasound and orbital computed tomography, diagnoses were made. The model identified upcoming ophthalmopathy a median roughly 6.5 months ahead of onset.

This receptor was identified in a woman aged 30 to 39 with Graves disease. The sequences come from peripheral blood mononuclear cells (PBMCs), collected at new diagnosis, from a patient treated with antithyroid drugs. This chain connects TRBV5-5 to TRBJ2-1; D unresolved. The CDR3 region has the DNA TGTGCCAGCAGCTTGGAGGTAAATGAGCAGTTCTTC. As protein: CASSLEVNEQFF.